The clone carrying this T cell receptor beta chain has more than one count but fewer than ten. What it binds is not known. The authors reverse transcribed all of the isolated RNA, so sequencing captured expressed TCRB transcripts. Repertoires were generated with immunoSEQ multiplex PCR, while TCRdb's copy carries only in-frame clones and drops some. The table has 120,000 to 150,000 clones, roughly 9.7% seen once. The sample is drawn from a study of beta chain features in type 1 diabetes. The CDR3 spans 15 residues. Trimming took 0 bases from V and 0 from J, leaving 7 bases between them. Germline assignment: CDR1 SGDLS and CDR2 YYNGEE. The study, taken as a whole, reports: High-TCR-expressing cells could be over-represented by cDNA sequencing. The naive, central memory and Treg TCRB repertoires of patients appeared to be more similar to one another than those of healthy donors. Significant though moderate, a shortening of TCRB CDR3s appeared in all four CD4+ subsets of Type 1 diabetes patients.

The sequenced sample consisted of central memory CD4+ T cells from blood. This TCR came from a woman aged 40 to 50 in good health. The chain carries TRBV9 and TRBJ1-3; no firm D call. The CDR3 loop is CASSVDGGSGNTIYF. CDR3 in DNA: TGTGCCAGCAGCGTAGACGGAGGCTCTGGAAACACCATATATTTT. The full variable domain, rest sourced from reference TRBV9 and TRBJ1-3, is DSGVTQTPKHLITATGQRVTLRCSPRSGDLSVYWYQQSLDQGLQFLIQYYNGEERAKGNILERFSAQQFPDLHSELNLSSLELGDSALYFCASSVDGGSGNTIYFGEGSWLTVV.